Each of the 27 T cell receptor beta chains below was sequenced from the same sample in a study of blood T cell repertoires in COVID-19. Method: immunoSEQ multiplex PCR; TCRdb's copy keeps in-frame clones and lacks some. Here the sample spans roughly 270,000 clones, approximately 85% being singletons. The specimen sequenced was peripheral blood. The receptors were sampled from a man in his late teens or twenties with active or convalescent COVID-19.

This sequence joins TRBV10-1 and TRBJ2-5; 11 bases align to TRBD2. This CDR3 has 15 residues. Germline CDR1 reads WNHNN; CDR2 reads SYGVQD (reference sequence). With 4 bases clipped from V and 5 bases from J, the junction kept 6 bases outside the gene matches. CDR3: CASSATSGGRETQYF. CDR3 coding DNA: TGCGCCAGCAGTGCTACTAGCGGGGGTCGGGAGACCCAGTACTTC.

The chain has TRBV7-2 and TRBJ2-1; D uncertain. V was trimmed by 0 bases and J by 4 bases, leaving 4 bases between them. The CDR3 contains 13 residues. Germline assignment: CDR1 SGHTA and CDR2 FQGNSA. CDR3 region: CASSLARYNEQFF. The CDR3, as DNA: TGTGCCAGCAGCTTAGCCAGGTACAATGAGCAGTTCTTC.

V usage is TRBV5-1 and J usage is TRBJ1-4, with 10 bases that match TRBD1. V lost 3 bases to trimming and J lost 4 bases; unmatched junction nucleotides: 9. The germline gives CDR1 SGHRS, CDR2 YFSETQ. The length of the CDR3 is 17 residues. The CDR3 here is CASSWGQGSNSNEKLFF. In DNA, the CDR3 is TGCGCCAGCAGCTGGGGACAGGGGTCGAACAGTAATGAAAAACTGTTTTTT. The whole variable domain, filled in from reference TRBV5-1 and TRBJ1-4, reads KAGVTQTPRYLIKTRGQQVTLSCSPISGHRSVSWYQQTPGQGLQFLFEYFSETQRNKGNFPGRFSGRQFSNSRSEMNVSTLELGDSALYLCASSWGQGSNSNEKLFFGSGTQLSVL.

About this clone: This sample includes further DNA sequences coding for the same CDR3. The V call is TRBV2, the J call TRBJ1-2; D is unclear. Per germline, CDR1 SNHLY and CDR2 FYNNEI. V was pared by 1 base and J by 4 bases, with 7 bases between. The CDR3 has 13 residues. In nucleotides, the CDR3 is TGTGCCAGCAGTGAAGACATTGTCTATGGCTACACCTTC. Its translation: CASSEDIVYGYTF. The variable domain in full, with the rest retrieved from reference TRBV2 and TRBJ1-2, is EPEVTQTPSHQVTQMGQEVILRCVPISNHLYFYWYRQILGQKVEFLVSFYNNEISEKSEIFDDQFSVERPDGSNFTLKIRSTKLEDSAMYFCASSEDIVYGYTFGSGTRLTVV.

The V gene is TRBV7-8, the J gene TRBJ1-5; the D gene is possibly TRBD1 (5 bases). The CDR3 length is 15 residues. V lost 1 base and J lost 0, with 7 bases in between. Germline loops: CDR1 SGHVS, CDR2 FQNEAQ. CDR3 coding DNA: TGTGCCAGCAGCTTAGAACAGGCTAGCAATCAGCCCCAGCATTTT. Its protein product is CASSLEQASNQPQHF.

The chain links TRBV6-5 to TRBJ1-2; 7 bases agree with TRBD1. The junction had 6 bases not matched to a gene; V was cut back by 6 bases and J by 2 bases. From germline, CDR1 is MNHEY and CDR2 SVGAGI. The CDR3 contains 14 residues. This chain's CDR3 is CASSSGTVNYGYTF. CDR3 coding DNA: TGTGCCAGCAGCTCCGGGACAGTAAACTATGGCTACACCTTC.

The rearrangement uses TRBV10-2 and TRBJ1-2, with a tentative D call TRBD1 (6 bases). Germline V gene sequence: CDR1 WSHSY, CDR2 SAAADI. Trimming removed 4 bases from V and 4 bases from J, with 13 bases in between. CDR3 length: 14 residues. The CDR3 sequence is CASSADSAFYGYTF. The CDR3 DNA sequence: TGCGCCAGCAGTGCGGACAGCGCCTTCTATGGCTACACCTTC.

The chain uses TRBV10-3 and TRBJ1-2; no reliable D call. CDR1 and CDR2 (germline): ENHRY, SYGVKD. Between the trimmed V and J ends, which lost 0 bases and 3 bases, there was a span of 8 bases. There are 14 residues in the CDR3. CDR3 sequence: CAISESAEDYGYTF. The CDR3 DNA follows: TGTGCCATCAGTGAGTCCGCAGAGGACTATGGCTACACCTTC.

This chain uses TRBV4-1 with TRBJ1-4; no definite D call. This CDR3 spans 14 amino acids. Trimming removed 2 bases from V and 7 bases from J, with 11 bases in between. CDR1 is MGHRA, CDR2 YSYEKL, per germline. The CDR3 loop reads CASSQTVLGEKLFF. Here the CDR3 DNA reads TGCGCCAGCAGCCAAACGGTCCTTGGTGAAAAACTGTTTTTT.

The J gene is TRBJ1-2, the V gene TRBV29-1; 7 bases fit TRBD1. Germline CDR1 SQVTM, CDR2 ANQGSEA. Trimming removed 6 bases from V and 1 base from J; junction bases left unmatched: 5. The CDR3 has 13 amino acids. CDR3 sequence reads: CSVSGTVNYGYTF. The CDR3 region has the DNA TGCAGCGTGTCTGGGACAGTTAACTATGGCTACACCTTC.

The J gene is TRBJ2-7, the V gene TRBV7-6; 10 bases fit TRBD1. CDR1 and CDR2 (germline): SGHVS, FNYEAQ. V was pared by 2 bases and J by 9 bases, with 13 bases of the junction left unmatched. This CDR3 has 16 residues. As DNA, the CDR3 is TGTGCCAGCAGCTTACCAGGGACAGGGGAGCCGGGGGTGCAGTACTTC. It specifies CASSLPGTGEPGVQYF.

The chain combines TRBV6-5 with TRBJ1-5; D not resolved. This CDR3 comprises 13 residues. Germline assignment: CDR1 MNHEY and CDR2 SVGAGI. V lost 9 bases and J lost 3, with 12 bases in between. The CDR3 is CASNQVNNQPQHF. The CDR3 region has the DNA TGTGCCAGTAACCAGGTTAACAATCAGCCCCAGCATTTT.

The CDR3, as DNA: TGCGCCAGCAGCGTAGGACTAGCGGTGAGCACAGATACGCAGTATTTT. Amino acid sequence: CASSVGLAVSTDTQYF. The V call is TRBV5-1, the J call TRBJ2-3; TRBD2 matches at 10 bases. This CDR3 spans 16 amino acids. Germline V gene data show CDR1 as SGHRS and CDR2 as YFSETQ. The ends lost 4 bases at V and 0 bases at J; junction bases unmatched: 5.

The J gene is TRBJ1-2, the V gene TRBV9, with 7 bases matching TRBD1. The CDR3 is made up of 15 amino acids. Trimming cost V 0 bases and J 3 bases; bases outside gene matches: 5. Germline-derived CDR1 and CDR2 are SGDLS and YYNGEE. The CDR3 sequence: CASSVDQGGDYGYTF. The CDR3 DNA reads TGTGCCAGCAGCGTAGATCAGGGGGGTGACTATGGCTACACCTTC.

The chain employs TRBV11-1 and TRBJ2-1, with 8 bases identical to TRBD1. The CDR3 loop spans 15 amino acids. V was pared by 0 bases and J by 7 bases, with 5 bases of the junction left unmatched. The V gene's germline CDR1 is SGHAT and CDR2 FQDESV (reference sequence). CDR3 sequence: CASSLARGRVNEQFF. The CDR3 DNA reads TGTGCCAGCAGCTTAGCCAGGGGGCGAGTGAATGAGCAGTTCTTC.

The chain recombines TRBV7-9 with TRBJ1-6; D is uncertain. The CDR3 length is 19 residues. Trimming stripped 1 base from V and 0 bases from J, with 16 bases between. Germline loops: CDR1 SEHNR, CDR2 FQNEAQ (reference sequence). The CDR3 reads CASSLGPPSGSSYNSPLHF. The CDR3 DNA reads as TGTGCCAGCAGCTTAGGTCCTCCTAGTGGGAGCTCCTATAATTCACCCCTCCACTTT.

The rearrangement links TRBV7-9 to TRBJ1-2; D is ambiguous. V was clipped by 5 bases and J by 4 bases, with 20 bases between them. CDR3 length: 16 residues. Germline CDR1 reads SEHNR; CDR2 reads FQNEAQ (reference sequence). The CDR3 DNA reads TGTGCCAGCAGCACTCGGCCCCCCGCAGGCCTCTATGGCTACACCTTC. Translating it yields CASSTRPPAGLYGYTF.

The CDR3 region has the DNA TGCAGTGCTACCAGGGGAAACACCATATATTTT. As protein: CSATRGNTIYF. The chain combines TRBV20-1 with TRBJ1-3; D call uncertain. Germline values: CDR1 DFQATT, CDR2 SNEGSKA (reference sequence). V was clipped by 4 bases and J by 4 bases, with 5 bases between them. The CDR3 is 11 amino acids.

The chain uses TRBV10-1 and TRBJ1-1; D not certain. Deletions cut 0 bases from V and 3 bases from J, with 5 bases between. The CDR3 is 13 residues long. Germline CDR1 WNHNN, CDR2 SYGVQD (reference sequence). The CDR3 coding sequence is TGCGCCAGCAGTGAGTCGGCGGACACTGAAGCTTTCTTT. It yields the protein CASSESADTEAFF.

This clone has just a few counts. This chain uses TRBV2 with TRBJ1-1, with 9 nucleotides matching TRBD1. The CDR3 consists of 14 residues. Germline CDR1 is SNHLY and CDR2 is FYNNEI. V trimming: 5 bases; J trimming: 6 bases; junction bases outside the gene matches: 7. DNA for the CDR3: TGTGCCAGCAGTAGTACAGGGGGCTCTGCTGAAGCTTTCTTT. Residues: CASSSTGGSAEAFF.

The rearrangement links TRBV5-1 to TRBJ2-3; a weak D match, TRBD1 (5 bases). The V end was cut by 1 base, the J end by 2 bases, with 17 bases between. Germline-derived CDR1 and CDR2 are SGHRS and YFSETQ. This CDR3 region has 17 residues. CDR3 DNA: TGCGCCAGCAGCTTGAAGGACACTAAATTCTTCACAGATACGCAGTATTTT. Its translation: CASSLKDTKFFTDTQYF.

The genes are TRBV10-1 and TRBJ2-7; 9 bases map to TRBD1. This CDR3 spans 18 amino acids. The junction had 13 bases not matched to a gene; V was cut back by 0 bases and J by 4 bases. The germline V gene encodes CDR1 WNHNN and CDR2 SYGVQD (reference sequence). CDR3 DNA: TGCGCCAGCAGTGAGTCGAACCGGGACAGGGTGCAGGTTTACGAGCAGTACTTC. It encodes CASSESNRDRVQVYEQYF.

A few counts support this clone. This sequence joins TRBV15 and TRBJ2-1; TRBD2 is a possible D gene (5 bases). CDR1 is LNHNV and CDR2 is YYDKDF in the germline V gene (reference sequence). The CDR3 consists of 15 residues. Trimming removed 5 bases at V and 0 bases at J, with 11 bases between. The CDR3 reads CATSESGSSYNEQFF. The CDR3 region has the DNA TGTGCCACCAGCGAGAGCGGAAGCTCCTACAATGAGCAGTTCTTC.

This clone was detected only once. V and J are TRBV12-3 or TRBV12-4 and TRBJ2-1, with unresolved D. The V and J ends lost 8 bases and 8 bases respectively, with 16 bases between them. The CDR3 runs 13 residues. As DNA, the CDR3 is TGTGCCAGCCACACCAGGCTGAGTGATGAGCAGTTCTTC. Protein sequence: CASHTRLSDEQFF.

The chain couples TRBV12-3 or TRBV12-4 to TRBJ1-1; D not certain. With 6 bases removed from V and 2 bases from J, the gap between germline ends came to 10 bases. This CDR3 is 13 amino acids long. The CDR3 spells CASRQDRNTEAFF. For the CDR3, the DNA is TGTGCCAGCAGACAAGATCGAAACACTGAAGCTTTCTTT.

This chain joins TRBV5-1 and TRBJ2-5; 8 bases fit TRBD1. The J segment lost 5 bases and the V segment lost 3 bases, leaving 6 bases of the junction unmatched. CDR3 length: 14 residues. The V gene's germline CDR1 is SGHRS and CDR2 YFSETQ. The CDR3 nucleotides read TGCGCCAGCAGCTCCCCAGGGGGCTGGGAGACCCAGTACTTC. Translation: CASSSPGGWETQYF.

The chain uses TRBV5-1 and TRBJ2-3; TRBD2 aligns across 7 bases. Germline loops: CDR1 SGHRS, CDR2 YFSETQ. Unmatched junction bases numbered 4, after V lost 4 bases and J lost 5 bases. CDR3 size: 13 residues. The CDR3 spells CASSRGLEDTQYF. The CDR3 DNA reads TGCGCCAGCAGCCGTGGACTAGAAGATACGCAGTATTTT.